This is a list of T cell receptor beta chains from one sample in a study of blood T cell repertoires in COVID-19. The protocol was immunoSEQ multiplex PCR, while the TCRdb copy is restricted to in-frame clones and leaves out a portion. Among 250,000 or so clones listed, about 87% were seen once. Specimen: peripheral blood. These receptors originate from a woman aged 60-75 years with COVID-19, enrolled during active disease. The CDR3 runs from the conserved cysteine through the conserved F or W. Fields, in order: J gene, V gene, D gene, clone size, CDR3 protein, CDR3 DNA. The D gene is left open where the match is weak. Clone sizes are given selectively: once, few, many, or a class where the clone is expanded.

TRBJ2-2 TRBV7-2 . . CASSLLLGTNTGELFF TGTGCCAGCAGCTTATTACTAGGAACGAACACCGGGGAGCTGTTTTTT
TRBJ2-5 TRBV7-2 TRBD2 few CASGGGPEETQYF TGTGCCAGCGGGGGAGGGCCTGAAGAGACCCAGTACTTC
TRBJ2-2 TRBV5-4 TRBD2 once CASSLSGTNTGELFF TGTGCCAGCAGCCTTAGCGGGACGAACACCGGGGAGCTGTTTTTT
TRBJ2-3 TRBV5-4 TRBD2 . CASSPMTGTSGPRTDTQYF TGTGCCAGCAGCCCGATGACCGGGACTAGCGGACCCCGCACAGATACGCAGTATTTT
TRBJ1-4 TRBV30 . . CAWSIGRADEKLFF TGTGCCTGGAGTATTGGCAGGGCCGATGAAAAACTGTTTTTT
TRBJ1-4 TRBV10-3 . few CAISEMGEEEKLFF TGTGCCATCAGTGAGATGGGGGAGGAAGAAAAACTGTTTTTT
TRBJ2-1 TRBV11-3 TRBD2 . CASSLGLAGDLGSYNEQFF TGTGCCAGCAGTCTCGGACTAGCGGGAGACTTAGGAAGCTACAATGAGCAGTTCTTC
TRBJ1-5 TRBV7-6 TRBD1 once CASSSVYRTGVWEPQHF TGTGCCAGCAGCTCAGTTTACCGTACAGGGGTGTGGGAGCCCCAGCATTTT
TRBJ1-5 TRBV10-3 . . CAISERNQPQHF TGTGCCATCAGTGAGCGGAATCAGCCCCAGCATTTT
TRBJ1-1 TRBV7-8 . . CASSLALTGSTEAFF TGTGCCAGCAGCTTAGCCCTCACAGGGTCCACTGAAGCTTTCTTT
TRBJ1-2 TRBV7-2 . . CASSPRGGPTYGYTF TGTGCCAGCAGCCCACGGGGGGGACCTACGTATGGCTACACCTTC
TRBJ2-5 TRBV7-8 TRBD2 . CASSLRGTSGRTRRETQYF TGTGCCAGCAGCTTAAGAGGGACTAGCGGGAGGACTAGGAGGGAGACCCAGTACTTC
TRBJ2-3 TRBV9 . few CASSLLSTADTQYF TGTGCCAGCAGCTTACTCTCGACAGCAGATACGCAGTATTTT